This T cell receptor (beta chain) was recovered during a study of blood T cell repertoires in COVID-19. Across the study: Sites in the United States, Italy and Spain provided acute and convalescent COVID-19 samples. The cDNA or gDNA used as material had been derived from T cells, B-cell-depleted T cells, or PBMCs.

The V and J ends lost 7 bases and 2 bases, in that order; junction bases with no gene match: 6. The CDR3 is 15 residues long. Looked up from germline, CDR1 is MNHEY and CDR2 is SVGAGI. In its sample, this clone was seen a few times. Original processing notes: It was from reference gene primer amplification that nucleated cell counts were estimated. Libraries were prepared by immunoSEQ multiplex PCR; TCRdb keeps only in-frame clonotypes and omits some of them. V and J calls and clone size are those listed in that table; D and trimming were worked out from the DNA. The sample contains tens of thousands of clones, about 75% of which appear only once.

The genes are TRBV6-5 and TRBJ2-5; 11 bases fit TRBD2. This receptor was taken from a woman over 75 with acute or convalescent COVID-19. Sequencing was performed on peripheral blood. CDR3 DNA: TGTGCCAGCACCGGGGGACTAGCGGTTCAAGAGACCCAGTACTTC. As protein: CASTGGLAVQETQYF.